Each of the 14 T cell receptor beta chains below was sequenced from the same sample in a study of blood T cells in healthy people across ages. Together with a sample-barcoded 5' primer, a J-beta primer mix was included in a second PCR lasting about 6 to 11 cycles. TCRdb reprocessed the 5' RACE reads with MiXCR, giving one entry per CDR3 protein. The table lists 600,000 to 800,000 distinct CDR3 sequences, under 65% of them singletons. Sequences were obtained from blood. The receptors originated from a woman of 80 years or more in good health.

The J gene is TRBJ2-7, the V gene TRBV7-9; TRBD1 agrees at 8 bases. The V and J ends lost 3 bases and 2 bases, in that order; junction bases with no gene match: 9. Germline CDR1 is SEHNR and CDR2 is FQNEAQ (reference sequence). This CDR3 comprises 16 residues. The CDR3 is CASSFSPGQGPYEQYF. CDR3 bases: TGTGCCAGCAGCTTTTCCCCAGGACAGGGCCCCTACGAGCAGTACTTC.

This clonotype came up a few times. The chain combines TRBV5-1 with TRBJ2-2; D not certain. The CDR3 is made up of 16 amino acids. Germline CDR1 reads SGHRS; CDR2 reads YFSETQ. Trimming removed 0 bases at V and 5 bases at J, with 14 bases between. CDR3 DNA: TGCGCCAGCAGCTTGGGGACGCGGTTTAAAACCGGGGAGCTGTTTTTT. Translated, it gives CASSLGTRFKTGELFF.

The rearrangement uses TRBV20-1 and TRBJ1-2; possibly TRBD1 for D (6 bases). The CDR3 totals 14 residues. The germline V gene encodes CDR1 DFQATT and CDR2 SNEGSKA (reference sequence). The germline V and J ends were trimmed by 4 bases and 5 bases, with 17 bases remaining between them. The CDR3 is CSANPTGKGYGYTF. Written as DNA, the CDR3 is TGCAGTGCTAATCCCACAGGGAAAGGATATGGCTACACCTTC.

The V call is TRBV5-1, the J call TRBJ2-1; D might be TRBD1 or TRBD2, each matching 5 bases. The DNA end favors TRBJ2-7, so the J call may be wrong. CDR3 length: 15 amino acids. The germline CDR1 and CDR2 sequences are SGHRS and YFSETQ. CDR3 DNA sequence: TGCGCCAGCAGCTTGGGAGGGGCTACCTACAATGAGCAGTACTTC. It is translated as CASSLGGATYNEQYF.

This clonotype occurred many times. The chain uses TRBV15 and TRBJ1-6, with 7 bases matching TRBD1. Germline V lookup: CDR1 LNHNV, CDR2 YYDKDF (reference sequence). The CDR3 consists of 14 residues. Losses at the gene ends were 2 bases for V and 7 bases for J; bases not matched to a gene: 2. The CDR3 region is CATSRTGQNSPLHF. CDR3 nucleotide sequence: TGTGCCACCAGCAGAACGGGACAGAATTCACCCCTCCACTTT.

The V gene is TRBV20-1, the J gene TRBJ2-1; maybe TRBD2 (6 bases). Looked up from germline, CDR1 is DFQATT and CDR2 is SNEGSKA (reference sequence). The V end lost 4 bases, the J end lost 3 bases, and 13 bases lay between the germline ends. The CDR3 extends over 14 amino acids. CDR3 DNA: TGCAGTGCTATTTCGCGGGATGGCTACAATGAGCAGTTCTTC. Protein: CSAISRDGYNEQFF.

This chain links TRBV20-1 with TRBJ1-4; 7 nucleotides match TRBD1. This CDR3 contains 14 residues. The germline V gene has CDR1 DFQATT and CDR2 SNEGSKA (reference sequence). Germline trimming cut 6 bases from V and 6 bases from J; bases unmatched to any gene: 10. Here the CDR3 DNA reads TGCAGTGCGACGAGGACAGGAAGGGATGAAAAACTGTTTTTT. It yields the protein CSATRTGRDEKLFF.

The table lists this clonotype with many counts. This chain connects TRBV3-1 to TRBJ1-1; D is unresolved. The V gene's germline CDR1 is LGHDT and CDR2 YNNKEL (reference sequence). The CDR3 contains 13 residues. Trimming cost V 2 bases and J 5 bases, with 9 bases left between them. Here the CDR3 reads CASSQNLGTEAFF. DNA for the CDR3: TGTGCCAGCAGCCAAAACCTAGGAACTGAAGCTTTCTTT.

The sample holds many counts of this clonotype. The J gene is TRBJ2-3, the V gene TRBV7-9; 8 positions agree with TRBD2. CDR3 length equals 14 residues. CDR1 and CDR2 from the germline V gene are SEHNR and FQNEAQ (reference sequence). V lost 5 bases, J lost 4 bases, and 5 bases stayed unmatched. The CDR3 DNA follows: TGTGCCAGCAGCCCGGGGGGGAGTGCAGATACGCAGTATTTT. This codes for CASSPGGSADTQYF.

This sequence joins TRBV10-3 and TRBJ1-1; D gene unclear. CDR1 and CDR2 (germline): ENHRY, SYGVKD. The CDR3 spans 13 residues. Trimming stripped 4 bases from V and 0 bases from J, with 6 bases between. The CDR3 bases are TGTGCCATCAGTGCGACTATGAACACTGAAGCTTTCTTT. Its translation: CAISATMNTEAFF.

The chain joins TRBV5-1 to TRBJ1-4; 10 positions agree with TRBD1. The CDR3 spans 15 residues. J lost 7 bases, V lost 4 bases, and 7 bases had no gene match. Germline V CDR1 and CDR2: SGHRS, YFSETQ. The CDR3 spells CASSLPGQGTEKLFF. The CDR3 bases are TGCGCCAGCAGCCTACCGGGACAGGGGACTGAAAAACTGTTTTTT. The full variable domain, with the rest looked up from reference TRBV5-1 and TRBJ1-4, is KAGVTQTPRYLIKTRGQQVTLSCSPISGHRSVSWYQQTPGQGLQFLFEYFSETQRNKGNFPGRFSGRQFSNSRSEMNVSTLELGDSALYLCASSLPGQGTEKLFFGSGTQLSVL.

Remarks on this clonotype: The junction and the germline gene differ at one end; a read error may be behind it. The chain joins TRBV5-1 to TRBJ2-3; D gene ambiguous. CDR1 is SGHRS and CDR2 is YFSETQ in the germline V gene. The CDR3 length is 13 residues. CDR3 residues: CASGLVPTDTQYF. Here the CDR3 DNA reads TGCGCCAGCGGCTTGGTACCCACAGATACGCAGTATTTT.

Only a few counts were recorded for this clonotype. The chain has TRBV5-1 and TRBJ2-5, with 8 bases matching TRBD2. This CDR3 comprises 15 residues. J was trimmed by 5 bases and V by 0 bases; bases with no gene match: 6. The germline V gene encodes CDR1 SGHRS and CDR2 YFSETQ. The CDR3 is CASSLEAGAEETQYF. The CDR3 bases are TGCGCCAGCAGCTTGGAAGCGGGAGCAGAGGAGACCCAGTACTTC.

The V and J genes are TRBV10-1 and TRBJ2-7, with 7 bases aligning to TRBD1. Matching the DNA end better, TRBJ2-5 makes the J call doubtful. There are 13 residues in the CDR3. Germline V gene sequence: CDR1 WNHNN, CDR2 SYGVQD (reference sequence). Here the CDR3 DNA reads TGCGCCAGTAGTACAGGGGTTCATGAGACCCAGTACTTC. It specifies CASSTGVHETQYF.